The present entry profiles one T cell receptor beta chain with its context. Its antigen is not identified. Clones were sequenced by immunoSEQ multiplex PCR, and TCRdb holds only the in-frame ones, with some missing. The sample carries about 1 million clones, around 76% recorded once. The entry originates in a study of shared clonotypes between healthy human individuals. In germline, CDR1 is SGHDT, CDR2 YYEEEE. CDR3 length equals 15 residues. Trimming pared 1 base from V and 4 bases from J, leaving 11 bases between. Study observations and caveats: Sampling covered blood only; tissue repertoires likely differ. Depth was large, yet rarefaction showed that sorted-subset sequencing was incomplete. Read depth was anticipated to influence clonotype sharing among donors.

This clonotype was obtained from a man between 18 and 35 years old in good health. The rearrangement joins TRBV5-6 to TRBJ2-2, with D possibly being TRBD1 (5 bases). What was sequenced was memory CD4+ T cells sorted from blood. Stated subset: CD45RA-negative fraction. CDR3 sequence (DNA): TGTGCCAGCAGCTTGTGGGGCATGGGCACCGGGGAGCTGTTTTTT. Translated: CASSLWGMGTGELFF.